These T cell receptor beta chains were read from a single sample in a study of Graves' ophthalmopathy and Graves' hyperthyroidism. Via MiXCR, TCRdb re-called the multiplex PCR reads, giving one row per CDR3 protein. The data contain around 1,200,000 distinct CDR3 sequences, less than 45% of them seen just once; the ten biggest clones take up 11%. The sequencing sample was made of peripheral blood or thyroid tissue (not recorded which). The receptors originated from an adult man with Graves' hyperthyroidism. Both conserved end residues are part of each CDR3. Fields, in order: J gene, V gene, clone size, D gene, CDR3 DNA, CDR3 protein. D genes are given only for firm matches. Expanded clones are given a class, and other clones once, few, many or no size at all.

j_gene: TRBJ2-7; v_gene: TRBV7-2; abundance: -; d_gene: -; CDR3nt: TGTGCCAGCAGCGTTGATTTTAACAGGGCCAACGAGCAGTACTTC; CDR3aa: CASSVDFNRANEQYF
j_gene: TRBJ1-5; v_gene: TRBV12-3/TRBV12-4; abundance: -; d_gene: TRBD1; CDR3nt: TGTGCCAGCAGTATAAACAGGGGGAATCAGCCCCAGCATTTT; CDR3aa: CASSINRGNQPQHF
j_gene: TRBJ1-1; v_gene: TRBV12-3/TRBV12-4; abundance: many; d_gene: -; CDR3nt: TGTGCCAGCAGGTTAGTGGGTGAAGCTTTCTTT; CDR3aa: CASRLVGEAFF
j_gene: TRBJ2-7; v_gene: TRBV20-1; abundance: -; d_gene: TRBD2; CDR3nt: TGCAGTGCTCAGACTAGCGTGGGCGGGGAGCTGTACTTC; CDR3aa: CSAQTSVGGELYF
j_gene: TRBJ2-5; v_gene: TRBV9; abundance: many; d_gene: TRBD1; CDR3nt: TGTGCCAGCAGCGTAGACGACAGGGAAGAGACCCAGTACTTC; CDR3aa: CASSVDDREETQYF
j_gene: TRBJ2-7; v_gene: TRBV27; abundance: -; d_gene: -; CDR3nt: TGTGCCAGCAGTTTATTGGGGCCAGACGAGCAGTACTTC; CDR3aa: CASSLLGPDEQYF
j_gene: TRBJ1-5; v_gene: TRBV29-1; abundance: many; d_gene: TRBD1; CDR3nt: TGCAGCGTTGCGGGACAGAATCAGCCCCAGCATTTT; CDR3aa: CSVAGQNQPQHF
j_gene: TRBJ1-2; v_gene: TRBV20-1; abundance: -; d_gene: TRBD1; CDR3nt: TGCAGTGCCGGGACAGGGTTCTATGGCTACACCTTC; CDR3aa: CSAGTGFYGYTF
j_gene: TRBJ2-6; v_gene: TRBV28; abundance: -; d_gene: -; CDR3nt: TGTGCCAGCAGTTCAGACGCTGGGGCCAACGTCCTGACTTTC; CDR3aa: CASSSDAGANVLTF
j_gene: TRBJ1-1; v_gene: TRBV7-6; abundance: many; d_gene: TRBD1; CDR3nt: TGTGCCAGCAGCTTACAGGGGGTGGGCACTGAAGCTTTCTTT; CDR3aa: CASSLQGVGTEAFF
j_gene: TRBJ2-7; v_gene: TRBV5-6; abundance: -; d_gene: -; CDR3nt: TGTGCCAGCAGCTTACAGGGGCCGGGGGGGCAGTACTTC; CDR3aa: CASSLQGPGGQYF
j_gene: TRBJ2-5; v_gene: TRBV28; abundance: -; d_gene: -; CDR3nt: TGTGCCAGCACCCCCGGTAGCGGCGAACAAGAGACCCAGTACTTC; CDR3aa: CASTPGSGEQETQYF
j_gene: TRBJ1-4; v_gene: TRBV13; abundance: many; d_gene: -; CDR3nt: TGTGCCAGCAGCTCAGGGGAGAAAGGTGGTGAAAAACTGTTTTTT; CDR3aa: CASSSGEKGGEKLFF
j_gene: TRBJ1-5; v_gene: TRBV15; abundance: many; d_gene: -; CDR3nt: TGTGCCACCAGCAGGAAACTAGGACATTTTAGCAATCAGCCCCAGCATTTT; CDR3aa: CATSRKLGHFSNQPQHF
j_gene: TRBJ2-6; v_gene: TRBV19; abundance: many; d_gene: -; CDR3nt: TGTGCCAGCAGGCGGCGGAGCTCTGGGGCCAACGTCCTGACTTTC; CDR3aa: CASRRRSSGANVLTF
j_gene: TRBJ2-7; v_gene: TRBV20-1; abundance: many; d_gene: -; CDR3nt: TGCAGTGCACCGACTACCCCTGCCTACGAGCAGTACTTC; CDR3aa: CSAPTTPAYEQYF
j_gene: TRBJ2-7; v_gene: TRBV6-5; abundance: many; d_gene: TRBD2; CDR3nt: TGTGCCAGCAGACGGACTAGCGGCAATTACGAGCAGTACTTC; CDR3aa: CASRRTSGNYEQYF
j_gene: TRBJ1-4; v_gene: TRBV10-3; abundance: many; d_gene: TRBD1; CDR3nt: TGTGCCACAAAGCCGGGACAGGGGGCGCCGGCTAATGAAAAACTGTTTTTT; CDR3aa: CATKPGQGAPANEKLFF
j_gene: TRBJ1-2; v_gene: TRBV12-3/TRBV12-4; abundance: many; d_gene: TRBD1; CDR3nt: TGTGCCAGCAGTTTGGACAGGGCCCCGGGGGGCACCTTC; CDR3aa: CASSLDRAPGGTF
j_gene: TRBJ1-4; v_gene: TRBV7-9; abundance: many; d_gene: -; CDR3nt: TGTGCCAGCAGCCCGACTACCGGAGAAAAACTGTTTTTT; CDR3aa: CASSPTTGEKLFF
j_gene: TRBJ1-5; v_gene: TRBV20-1; abundance: few; d_gene: -; CDR3nt: TGCAGTGCTAGGACAGTCTGGATCTCGGGTCAGCCCCAGCATTTT; CDR3aa: CSARTVWISGQPQHF
j_gene: TRBJ1-5; v_gene: TRBV7-6; abundance: many; d_gene: -; CDR3nt: TGTGCCAGCAGCTTAGAGGCGGCGGCGCCCCAGCATTTT; CDR3aa: CASSLEAAAPQHF
j_gene: TRBJ1-2; v_gene: TRBV29-1; abundance: many; d_gene: -; CDR3nt: TGCAGCGTTGATCCGGGGGGCGGCTATGGCTACACCTTC; CDR3aa: CSVDPGGGYGYTF
j_gene: TRBJ2-5; v_gene: TRBV24-1; abundance: -; d_gene: -; CDR3nt: TGTGCCACCAAGGGGGGCGGGGGCCAAGAGACCCAGTACTTC; CDR3aa: CATKGGGGQETQYF
j_gene: TRBJ1-4; v_gene: TRBV12-3/TRBV12-4; abundance: -; d_gene: -; CDR3nt: TGTGCCAGCAGTTTATTCGGGCGGGTGAATAATGAAAAACTGTTTTTT; CDR3aa: CASSLFGRVNNEKLFF
j_gene: TRBJ2-1; v_gene: TRBV10-3; abundance: -; d_gene: -; CDR3nt: TGTGCCACCGGGCGCAGGGTGGACAATGAGCAGTTCTTC; CDR3aa: CATGRRVDNEQFF
j_gene: TRBJ2-3; v_gene: TRBV7-2; abundance: -; d_gene: -; CDR3nt: TGTGCCAGCAGCTCCCCCCCAGATACGCAGTATTTT; CDR3aa: CASSSPPDTQYF
j_gene: TRBJ1-1; v_gene: TRBV5-1; abundance: -; d_gene: -; CDR3nt: TGCGCCAGCAGCTTGGGAGGAGGGCCAGCTTTCTTT; CDR3aa: CASSLGGGPAFF
j_gene: TRBJ1-2; v_gene: TRBV7-9; abundance: -; d_gene: -; CDR3nt: TGTGCCAGCAGCTTAATTGGGGGCCGTGGCTACACCTTC; CDR3aa: CASSLIGGRGYTF
j_gene: TRBJ1-2; v_gene: TRBV7-8; abundance: many; d_gene: TRBD1; CDR3nt: TGTGCCAGCAGCTTAGCGACGAGCCGAGGGGGCCCTAGCTATGGCTACACCTTC; CDR3aa: CASSLATSRGGPSYGYTF
j_gene: TRBJ1-2; v_gene: TRBV7-8; abundance: -; d_gene: -; CDR3nt: TGTGCCAGCAGCCAGGGACAAGGATTTTATGGCTACACCTTC; CDR3aa: CASSQGQGFYGYTF
j_gene: TRBJ1-5; v_gene: TRBV2; abundance: many; d_gene: TRBD1; CDR3nt: TGTGCCAGCAGGGGACAGCCGAATAGCAATCAGCCCCAGCATTTT; CDR3aa: CASRGQPNSNQPQHF
j_gene: TRBJ1-2; v_gene: TRBV7-9; abundance: -; d_gene: -; CDR3nt: TGCGCCAGCAGCCAAGTTGGACAGAGGATCTATGGCTACACCTTC; CDR3aa: CASSQVGQRIYGYTF
j_gene: TRBJ2-7; v_gene: TRBV20-1; abundance: -; d_gene: -; CDR3nt: TGCAGTGCTCTAGGGTGGGGGGTCTACGAGCAGTACTTC; CDR3aa: CSALGWGVYEQYF
j_gene: TRBJ2-7; v_gene: TRBV6-2/TRBV6-3; abundance: once; d_gene: -; CDR3nt: TGTGCCAGCAGTTACTTTGGTAACTTTGACGAGCAGTACTTC; CDR3aa: CASSYFGNFDEQYF
j_gene: TRBJ2-5; v_gene: TRBV19; abundance: -; d_gene: -; CDR3nt: TGTGCCAGTAGTATGACGCCTTTT; CDR3aa: CASSMTPF
j_gene: TRBJ2-2; v_gene: TRBV19; abundance: few; d_gene: -; CDR3nt: TGTGCCAGTAGTATGGATCGCTCGCGGAACACCGGGGAGCTGTTTTTT; CDR3aa: CASSMDRSRNTGELFF
j_gene: TRBJ1-5; v_gene: TRBV7-3; abundance: -; d_gene: -; CDR3nt: TGTGCCAGCAGCCCGGGGGGCACGCGGCATTTT; CDR3aa: CASSPGGTRHF
j_gene: TRBJ1-1; v_gene: TRBV29-1; abundance: -; d_gene: -; CDR3nt: TGCAGCGTCCGAATGGGGACGAACACTGAAGCTTTCTTT; CDR3aa: CSVRMGTNTEAFF
j_gene: TRBJ2-5; v_gene: TRBV7-9; abundance: many; d_gene: -; CDR3nt: TGTGCCACCACCTACGGGGCAGAACAAGAGACCCAGTACTTC; CDR3aa: CATTYGAEQETQYF
j_gene: TRBJ1-1; v_gene: TRBV2; abundance: -; d_gene: -; CDR3nt: TGTGCCAGCCAAGGGGAGGGTGAGAACACTGAAGCTTTCTTT; CDR3aa: CASQGEGENTEAFF
j_gene: TRBJ2-7; v_gene: TRBV2; abundance: many; d_gene: -; CDR3nt: TGTGCCAGCAGTGAAATCGTCTCAGGGAACGAGCAGTACTTC; CDR3aa: CASSEIVSGNEQYF
j_gene: TRBJ1-2; v_gene: TRBV2; abundance: few; d_gene: -; CDR3nt: TGTGCCAGCGGGCAGGTCTATGGCTACACCTTC; CDR3aa: CASGQVYGYTF
j_gene: TRBJ2-7; v_gene: TRBV10-3; abundance: few; d_gene: -; CDR3nt: TGTGCCATTACCTACGAGCAGTACTTC; CDR3aa: CAITYEQYF
j_gene: TRBJ1-2; v_gene: TRBV20-1; abundance: -; d_gene: TRBD1; CDR3nt: TGCAGTGCTCAATCGGGACAGGGCTATGGCTACACCTTC; CDR3aa: CSAQSGQGYGYTF
j_gene: TRBJ1-1; v_gene: TRBV6-6; abundance: -; d_gene: TRBD1; CDR3nt: TGTGCCAGCCACCGTCGAACAGGGGGGGCCACTGAAGCTTTCTTT; CDR3aa: CASHRRTGGATEAFF
j_gene: TRBJ2-7; v_gene: TRBV10-3; abundance: -; d_gene: TRBD2; CDR3nt: TGTGCCAGCAGTTATAGTAGCGGGGGAACCTACGAGCAGTACTTC; CDR3aa: CASSYSSGGTYEQYF
j_gene: TRBJ2-2; v_gene: TRBV6-6; abundance: few; d_gene: -; CDR3nt: TGTGCCAGCAGTTACTCGAGGGTCGGACGGACCGGGGAGCTGTTTTTT; CDR3aa: CASSYSRVGRTGELFF
j_gene: TRBJ1-6; v_gene: TRBV5-1; abundance: once; d_gene: -; CDR3nt: TGCGCCAGCAGCCAGGGGAGTAAAATTCATCCCCTCCACTTT; CDR3aa: CASSQGSKIHPLHF
j_gene: TRBJ1-5; v_gene: TRBV5-6; abundance: many; d_gene: -; CDR3nt: TGTGCCAGCAGCTTCGGTGTTCAGCCCCAGCATTTT; CDR3aa: CASSFGVQPQHF
j_gene: TRBJ1-5; v_gene: TRBV5-1; abundance: many; d_gene: -; CDR3nt: TGCGCCAGCCGGGAGGCAAGAAATCAGCCCCAGCATTTT; CDR3aa: CASREARNQPQHF